This TCR beta chain originates from a study of blood T cell repertoires in COVID-19. Turning to the study itself: From T cells, B-cell-depleted T cells, or PBMCs came the material, which was cDNA or gDNA.

Original analysis: Reference gene primers were amplified, and this amplification served to estimate nucleated cell counts. Data came from immunoSEQ multiplex PCR; TCRdb stores just in-frame clones and leaves some out. The V and J calls and the clone size are those of that table, but D and trimming were determined from the DNA. The sample has 150,000 to 200,000 clones, roughly 88% seen once. Germline CDR1 reads SGHNT; CDR2 reads YYREEE (reference sequence). This CDR3 spans 15 amino acids. Between the trimmed V and J ends, which lost 4 bases and 3 bases, there was a span of 16 bases. Input material: peripheral blood. The V gene is TRBV5-4, the J gene TRBJ1-2, with D unresolved. This TCR derives from an elderly man with COVID-19, enrolled during active disease. DNA for the CDR3: TGTGCCAGCAGCCCCAAAATGGGCCCAGACTATGGCTACACCTTC. Encoded protein: CASSPKMGPDYGYTF.